These 3 T cell receptor beta chains were sequenced from one sample in a study of T-cell memory formation after mild COVID-19. TCRdb re-derived calls from the 5' RACE reads in MiXCR, one entry per CDR3 protein. The data show 110,000 to 150,000 distinct CDR3 sequences, 20% to 25% seen once. Source material: PBMCs or a T cell subset sorted from them (not recorded which). The receptors come from an adult woman who had mild COVID-19 (a few samples of this study predate the infection). Cell type and time point are not known.

The genes are TRBV11-3 and TRBJ2-7; 8 positions match TRBD1. The germline CDR1 and CDR2 sequences are SGHNT and YENEEA. The CDR3 is 16 amino acids. The V segment lost 5 bases and the J segment 0 bases; nucleotides outside the gene matches: 9. Here the CDR3 reads CASSLPRGLSSYEQYF. CDR3 in DNA: TGTGCCAGCAGCCTCCCCAGGGGGCTAAGCTCCTACGAGCAGTACTTC.

The sample holds a few counts of this clonotype. The V and J genes are TRBV4-3 and TRBJ1-1; D uncertain. The CDR3 totals 15 residues. V was trimmed by 1 base and J by 3 bases, leaving 12 bases between them. Per germline, CDR1 LGHNA and CDR2 YSLEER. The CDR3 DNA follows: TGCGCCAGCAGCCAAGGGTTCCAGGATTACACTGAAGCTTTCTTT. Protein: CASSQGFQDYTEAFF.

The rearrangement joins TRBV29-1 to TRBJ2-7; 9 positions agree with TRBD1. V was pared by 0 bases and J by 5 bases, with 8 bases of the junction left unmatched. Per the germline V gene, CDR1 is SQVTM and CDR2 is ANQGSEA. This CDR3 comprises 15 residues. The CDR3 here is CSVEEGTGKVNEQYF. The CDR3 DNA sequence: TGCAGCGTTGAAGAAGGGACAGGGAAGGTCAACGAGCAGTACTTC.